This TCR beta chain stems from a study of PD-L1 blockade in urothelial cancer. The overall study: There were a median of about 140,000 T cells in blood samples.

Data came from immunoSEQ multiplex PCR; TCRdb stores just in-frame clones and leaves some out. This table holds roughly 50,000 clones, 85% found once. The time point: pretreatment peripheral blood. Locally advanced or metastatic urothelial carcinoma was diagnosed in the patients. Germline CDR1 is SGHRS and CDR2 is YFSETQ. The V segment lost 4 bases and the J segment 5 bases; nucleotides outside the gene matches: 6. This CDR3 spans 15 amino acids. This clonotype originated in a man between 65 and 85 years old with urothelial cancer. The chain recombines TRBV5-1 with TRBJ2-5, with 12 bases identical to TRBD1. Sequencing used PBMCs, obtained around atezolizumab (anti-PD-L1) treatment. For the CDR3, the DNA is TGCGCCAGCAGCCTTGGGACAGGGGGCGGGGAGACCCAGTACTTC. It codes for CASSLGTGGGETQYF. The full variable domain, its missing parts supplied by reference TRBV5-1 and TRBJ2-5, is KAGVTQTPRYLIKTRGQQVTLSCSPISGHRSVSWYQQTPGQGLQFLFEYFSETQRNKGNFPGRFSGRQFSNSRSEMNVSTLELGDSALYLCASSLGTGGGETQYFGPGTRLLVL.